This T cell receptor beta chain came from a study of PD-L1 blockade in urothelial cancer. The wider study: Dosed intravenously at 1,200 mg every 3 weeks, atezolizumab was initiated by patients around 2014.

Added to each PCR by spiking were synthetic TCR analog templates. The repertoire was sequenced with immunoSEQ multiplex PCR; TCRdb's copy has only in-frame clones and lacks some. The profile covers 85,000 to 90,000 clones, with 90% appearing a single time and over 9% taken by the ten largest. Remarks on this clone: Its antigen is not identified.

Study-level findings and limits: Below-median pretreatment blood TCR clonality predicted better survival. By 3 weeks, tumor-associated blood clones had expanded more in durable-benefit patients.

Trimming took off 3 bases at V and 2 bases at J, with 14 bases between the two ends. This CDR3 has 16 amino acids. The germline CDR1 and CDR2 sequences are LNHDA and SQIVND (reference sequence). The rearrangement joins TRBV19 to TRBJ1-5; D may be TRBD1 (6 bases). The sequence was obtained from a man in his 60s with urothelial cancer. Sequences were derived from PBMCs, sampled around atezolizumab (anti-PD-L1) treatment. As DNA, the CDR3 is TGTGCCAGTAGTATCACAGGGCTAAGAGGCAATCAGCCCCAGCATTTT. Its protein product is CASSITGLRGNQPQHF.